Below are 30 T cell receptor beta chains sequenced from a single sample in a study of PD-1 blockade in classical Hodgkin lymphoma. There was relapse after autologous stem cell transplantation in every patient, and there was variation in brentuximab vedotin exposure. Profiled with immunoSEQ multiplex PCR; TCRdb holds only in-frame clones, not every one. The sample includes 45,000 to 50,000 clones, 80% of them seen just once. The sample was peripheral blood mononuclear cells (PBMCs), taken before the second cycle of nivolumab. The source is a human donor with classical Hodgkin lymphoma.

V usage is TRBV7-9 and J usage is TRBJ2-5; D not certain. The CDR3 sequence is 11 residues long. V was clipped by 4 bases and J by 5 bases, with 5 bases between them. Germline V gives CDR1 SEHNR, CDR2 FQNEAQ (reference sequence). In DNA form, the CDR3 reads TGTGCCAGCAGCTCAAGTGAGACCCAGTACTTC. Protein: CASSSSETQYF.

This clone was seen a handful of times. V usage is TRBV6-1 and J usage is TRBJ2-1, with D perhaps matching TRBD1 or TRBD2 (5 bases each). V shed 7 bases and J shed 7 bases, with 14 bases lying between them. Germline V lookup: CDR1 MNHNS, CDR2 SASEGT. The CDR3 is 13 residues long. This CDR3 reads CASKDGARNEQFF. In DNA form, the CDR3 reads TGTGCCAGCAAGGACGGGGCTCGAAATGAGCAGTTCTTC.

This chain connects TRBV28 to TRBJ1-2; 8 nucleotides agree with TRBD1. V was clipped by 7 bases and J by 4 bases; unmatched bases: 14. CDR3 length: 16 residues. The V gene's germline CDR1 is MDHEN and CDR2 SYDVKM. In DNA form, the CDR3 reads TGTGCCAGCACTTTCCTCCCAGGGGGCTACACCTATGGCTACACCTTC. Translating it yields CASTFLPGGYTYGYTF.

This clone has only one observation. V usage is TRBV19 and J usage is TRBJ1-1, with D tentatively TRBD1 (5 bases). The V gene's germline CDR1 is LNHDA and CDR2 SQIVND (reference sequence). The V and J ends lost 5 bases and 2 bases respectively, with 12 bases between them. There are 14 residues in the CDR3. The DNA for the CDR3 is TGTGCCAGTAGTCCCGGGACGGCCAACACTGAAGCTTTCTTT. It encodes CASSPGTANTEAFF.

The chain employs TRBV6-5 and TRBJ2-3, with D possibly called TRBD1 or TRBD2 (5 bases each). V lost 6 bases and J lost 1, with 11 bases in between. From germline, CDR1 is MNHEY and CDR2 SVGAGI. The CDR3 covers 14 residues. The CDR3 DNA sequence: TGTGCCAGCAGCCTTGGGGACGGCACAGATACGCAGTATTTT. Amino acids: CASSLGDGTDTQYF.

In its sample, this clone was seen once. This sequence joins TRBV28 and TRBJ2-3; D remains ambiguous. Germline CDR1 and CDR2: MDHEN and SYDVKM. The CDR3 has 11 amino acids. Trimming left V 6 bases short and J 6 bases short, with 7 bases between. The CDR3 nucleotides read TGTGCCAGCAGCCCTGGGGATACGCAGTATTTT. It codes for CASSPGDTQYF. Variable domain in full (rest from reference TRBV28 and TRBJ2-3): DVKVTQSSRYLVKRTGEKVFLECVQDMDHENMFWYRQDPGLGLRLIYFSYDVKMKEKGDIPEGYSVSREKKERFSLILESASTNQTSMYLCASSPGDTQYFGPGTRLTVL.

This clone was found a few times. This chain links TRBV15 with TRBJ2-1; D is uncertain. Trimming took 3 bases from V and 7 from J, leaving 13 bases between them. The CDR3 contains 14 residues. CDR1 and CDR2 from the germline V gene are LNHNV and YYDKDF (reference sequence). DNA for the CDR3: TGTGCCACCAGCAGTGTAACCCTTGGGAATGAGCAGTTCTTC. Translated: CATSSVTLGNEQFF. Based on the CDR3 plus reference TRBV15 and TRBJ2-1, the full variable domain is DAMVIQNPRYQVTQFGKPVTLSCSQTLNHNVMYWYQQKSSQAPKLLFHYYDKDFNNEADTPDNFQSRRPNTSFCFLDIRSPGLGDTAMYLCATSSVTLGNEQFFGPGTRLTVL.

The chain combines TRBV30 with TRBJ2-7; 7 bases fit TRBD2. The CDR3 is made up of 15 amino acids. Per germline, CDR1 GTSNPN and CDR2 SVGIG (reference sequence). V was clipped by 2 bases and J by 6 bases; unmatched bases: 13. The CDR3 sequence is CAWSYMTSPSGEQYF. The CDR3 DNA reads TGTGCCTGGAGTTATATGACTAGCCCGTCAGGCGAGCAGTACTTC. The whole variable domain, filled in from reference TRBV30 and TRBJ2-7, reads SQTIHQWPATLVQPVGSPLSLECTVEGTSNPNLYWYRQAAGRGLQLLFYSVGIGQISSEVPQNLSASRPQDRQFILSSKKLLLSDSGFYLCAWSYMTSPSGEQYFGPGTRLTVT.

For this clone: The identical CDR3 is also encoded by other nucleotide sequences in the sample. The genes are TRBV5-1 and TRBJ2-5; no definite D call. The CDR3 totals 13 residues. The V and J ends lost 0 bases and 2 bases respectively, with 5 bases between them. CDR1 SGHRS and CDR2 YFSETQ come from the germline V gene. The CDR3 DNA sequence: TGCGCCAGCAGCTTGGGTGGGCAAGAGACCCAGTACTTC. Its translation is CASSLGGQETQYF. The complete variable domain, with remaining parts taken from reference TRBV5-1 and TRBJ2-5, reads KAGVTQTPRYLIKTRGQQVTLSCSPISGHRSVSWYQQTPGQGLQFLFEYFSETQRNKGNFPGRFSGRQFSNSRSEMNVSTLELGDSALYLCASSLGGQETQYFGPGTRLLVL.

This chain's CDR3 is CASSDWGGQETQYF. The CDR3 DNA is TGTGCCAGCAGTGATTGGGGGGGCCAAGAGACCCAGTACTTC. The genes are TRBV2 and TRBJ2-5; 7 bases are a match to TRBD2. This CDR3 is built from 14 residues. V lost 3 bases, J lost 1 base, and 2 bases stayed unmatched. Germline CDR1 SNHLY, CDR2 FYNNEI.

This clone was seen a few times. V usage is TRBV28 and J usage is TRBJ2-2; D possibly uses TRBD1 or TRBD2 (6 bases each). The CDR3 runs 15 residues. Germline CDR1 reads MDHEN; CDR2 reads SYDVKM. Between the trimmed V and J ends, which lost 8 bases and 0 bases, there was a span of 13 bases. CDR3: CASHGGPPNTGELFF. The CDR3 nucleotides read TGTGCCAGCCACGGGGGCCCACCGAACACCGGGGAGCTGTTTTTT. The variable domain in full, with the rest retrieved from reference TRBV28 and TRBJ2-2, is DVKVTQSSRYLVKRTGEKVFLECVQDMDHENMFWYRQDPGLGLRLIYFSYDVKMKEKGDIPEGYSVSREKKERFSLILESASTNQTSMYLCASHGGPPNTGELFFGEGSRLTVL.

The rearrangement links TRBV4-2 to TRBJ2-1, with a weak D call TRBD2 (6 bases). This CDR3 contains 13 residues. Trimming took 5 bases from V and 5 from J, leaving 10 bases between them. Germline V gives CDR1 LGHNA, CDR2 YNFKEQ. Here the CDR3 reads CASSSGVDNEQFF. The DNA for the CDR3 is TGTGCCAGCAGCTCGGGGGTGGACAATGAGCAGTTCTTC.

CDR3 amino acids: CASSLGDEQYF. The CDR3 DNA follows: TGTGCCAGCAGCTTAGGGGACGAGCAGTACTTC. This chain connects TRBV11-3 to TRBJ2-7; D ambiguous. The CDR3 runs 11 residues. Per the germline V gene, CDR1 is SGHNT and CDR2 is YENEEA. Trimming pared 1 base from V and 5 bases from J, leaving 3 bases between.

J is TRBJ2-2 and V is TRBV7-3; D remains ambiguous. Trimming removed 6 bases from V and 6 bases from J, with 11 bases in between. Germline V gene data show CDR1 as SGHTA and CDR2 as FQGTGA. This CDR3 has 13 residues. The CDR3 reads CASSRARAGELFF. CDR3 DNA sequence: TGTGCCAGCAGTAGAGCTCGGGCCGGGGAGCTGTTTTTT.

The chain recombines TRBV30 with TRBJ1-2, with 9 positions matching TRBD1. The CDR3 length is 13 residues. After removal of 0 bases from V and 7 bases from J, the junction contained 3 bases not matched to a gene. The germline CDR1 and CDR2 sequences are GTSNPN and SVGIG (reference sequence). The CDR3 DNA sequence: TGTGCCTGGAGTGTTCTACAGGGGGCTGGCTACACCTTC. Encoded protein: CAWSVLQGAGYTF.

About this clone: At one end, the junction sequence differs from germline, possibly due to a read error. V is TRBV7-3 and J is TRBJ2-3, with D unclear. The CDR3 consists of 16 residues. Germline CDR1 and CDR2: SGHTA and FQGTGA. Written as DNA, the CDR3 is TGTGCCAGCAGCCTCCTTGAATGGGGAAACACAGATACGCAGTGTTTT. This codes for CASSLLEWGNTDTQCF.

The chain is built from TRBV2 and TRBJ2-2; 10 nucleotides agree with TRBD2. The CDR3 consists of 14 residues. Per germline, CDR1 SNHLY and CDR2 FYNNEI. Losses at the gene ends were 6 bases for V and 6 bases for J; bases not matched to a gene: 4. The CDR3 here is CASRGTSAAGELFF. The CDR3 coding sequence is TGTGCCAGCAGGGGGACTAGCGCGGCCGGGGAGCTGTTTTTT. Full variable domain (missing parts from reference TRBV2 and TRBJ2-2): EPEVTQTPSHQVTQMGQEVILRCVPISNHLYFYWYRQILGQKVEFLVSFYNNEISEKSEIFDDQFSVERPDGSNFTLKIRSTKLEDSAMYFCASRGTSAAGELFFGEGSRLTVL.

This chain joins TRBV12-5 and TRBJ2-1, with TRBD2 identical over 9 bases. Germline V lookup: CDR1 LGHNT, CDR2 FRNRAP. CDR3 length: 15 residues. V shed 4 bases and J 4 bases; nucleotides not matched to a gene: 5. The CDR3: CASGSGLAGYNEQFF. DNA of the CDR3: TGTGCTAGTGGTTCGGGACTAGCAGGTTACAATGAGCAGTTCTTC.

The CDR3 loop is CASSFSSPGVRGWTDTQYF. CDR3 in DNA: TGTGCCAGCAGCTTTAGTAGCCCAGGTGTCAGGGGTTGGACAGATACGCAGTATTTT. The chain carries TRBV7-8 and TRBJ2-3, with a tentative D call TRBD1 (6 bases). CDR1 SGHVS and CDR2 FQNEAQ come from the germline V gene. V was trimmed by 3 bases and J by 3 bases, leaving 25 bases between them. The CDR3 spans 19 residues.

This clone has only a few counts. At one end, the junction sequence differs from germline, possibly due to a read error. Other DNA sequences from this sample encode an identical CDR3 as well. The V and J genes are TRBV7-7 and TRBJ2-3, with 14 bases that match TRBD2. This CDR3 comprises 15 residues. Germline V CDR1 and CDR2: SSHAT, FNYEAQ (reference sequence). The CDR3 region is CASSPGLAGGDTQYF. The DNA of the CDR3 is TGTGCTAGCAGCCCTGGACTAGCGGGAGGAGATACGCAGTATTTT.

The chain couples TRBV18 to TRBJ2-5; D call uncertain. This CDR3 is built from 11 residues. V dropped 2 bases and J dropped 3 bases, with 1 base sitting between them. In germline, CDR1 is KGHSH, CDR2 LQKENI. CDR3 nucleotide sequence: TGTGCCAGCTCACCAAAAGAGACCCAGTACTTC. It is translated as CASSPKETQYF.

The genes are TRBV10-1 and TRBJ2-7; D remains ambiguous. The CDR3 contains 13 residues. Germline CDR1 WNHNN, CDR2 SYGVQD (reference sequence). The V and J ends lost 2 bases and 5 bases respectively, with 10 bases between them. CDR3 in DNA: TGCGCCAGCAGTGAGACCCCTAGGAACGAGCAGTACTTC. Translation gives CASSETPRNEQYF.

The V call is TRBV6-5, the J call TRBJ2-3; 7 positions match TRBD2. The V and J ends lost 2 bases and 5 bases, in that order; junction bases with no gene match: 7. The CDR3 sequence is 15 residues long. Germline values: CDR1 MNHEY, CDR2 SVGAGI. The CDR3 coding sequence is TGTGCCAGCAGTTACGGCGGGAGTCTCGGAGATACGCAGTATTTT. This translates into CASSYGGSLGDTQYF.

This clone appeared a few times. The chain has TRBV10-3 and TRBJ1-2; 11 bases are shared with TRBD1. CDR3 length: 16 amino acids. From germline, CDR1 is ENHRY and CDR2 SYGVKD. V was clipped by 5 bases and J by 8 bases; unmatched bases: 13. The CDR3 loop is CAISLDRGPHRGGYTF. The CDR3 nucleotides are TGTGCCATCAGTCTGGACAGGGGGCCCCATCGTGGAGGCTACACCTTC.

V is TRBV30 and J is TRBJ1-3; TRBD1 aligns across 8 bases. Trimming cost V 0 bases and J 0 bases; bases outside gene matches: 4. Germline V gives CDR1 GTSNPN, CDR2 SVGIG (reference sequence). This CDR3 comprises 16 residues. CDR3 protein: CAWSVGQVDSGNTIYF. In DNA form, the CDR3 reads TGTGCCTGGAGTGTGGGACAGGTGGACTCTGGAAACACCATATATTTT.

The gene calls are TRBV19 and TRBJ2-2; 7 bases match TRBD1. CDR1 is LNHDA and CDR2 is SQIVND in the germline V gene (reference sequence). V shed 6 bases, J shed 4 bases, and the junction held 5 bases outside the gene matches. The CDR3 totals 14 residues. CDR3 region: CASRRQGTTGELFF. CDR3 sequence (DNA): TGTGCCAGTAGAAGACAGGGAACCACCGGGGAGCTGTTTTTT.

The CDR3 loop is CASSFDRGPTYEQYF. The CDR3 nucleotides are TGTGCCAGCAGTTTCGACAGGGGGCCTACCTACGAGCAGTACTTC. The gene calls are TRBV28 and TRBJ2-7; 10 bases line up with TRBD1. V was pared by 3 bases and J by 2 bases, with 4 bases of the junction left unmatched. Germline CDR1 reads MDHEN; CDR2 reads SYDVKM. CDR3 length equals 15 residues. Based on the CDR3 plus reference TRBV28 and TRBJ2-7, the full variable domain is DVKVTQSSRYLVKRTGEKVFLECVQDMDHENMFWYRQDPGLGLRLIYFSYDVKMKEKGDIPEGYSVSREKKERFSLILESASTNQTSMYLCASSFDRGPTYEQYFGPGTRLTVT.

This clone has more than one count but fewer than ten. The CDR3 region is CASSSTGVSGKLFF. DNA of the CDR3: TGTGCCAGCAGCTCAACTGGGGTGAGCGGAAAACTGTTTTTT. The genes are TRBV7-9 and TRBJ1-4; D not certain. CDR1 is SEHNR, CDR2 FQNEAQ, per germline (reference sequence). V lost 4 bases and J lost 10, with 16 bases in between. The CDR3 length is 14 residues.

This chain joins TRBV27 and TRBJ1-2; D is perhaps TRBD1 (5 bases). CDR1 and CDR2 (germline): MNHEY, SMNVEV (reference sequence). The CDR3 runs to 15 residues. V lost 0 bases, J lost 4 bases, and 12 bases lay in between. CDR3: CASSLSPGASYGYTF. As DNA, the CDR3 is TGTGCCAGCAGTTTATCCCCCGGGGCAAGCTATGGCTACACCTTC.

V usage is TRBV9 and J usage is TRBJ2-7, with 8 positions matching TRBD1. The germline gives CDR1 SGDLS, CDR2 YYNGEE. The CDR3 covers 17 residues. Germline trimming cut 3 bases from V and 1 base from J; bases unmatched to any gene: 12. This CDR3 is CASSGRPGQVSSYEQYF. DNA for the CDR3: TGTGCCAGCAGCGGAAGACCGGGACAGGTATCGTCCTACGAGCAGTACTTC. Combining the CDR3 with reference TRBV9 and TRBJ2-7 gives the whole variable domain DSGVTQTPKHLITATGQRVTLRCSPRSGDLSVYWYQQSLDQGLQFLIQYYNGEERAKGNILERFSAQQFPDLHSELNLSSLELGDSALYFCASSGRPGQVSSYEQYFGPGTRLTVT.